This T cell receptor beta chain was recorded in a study of shared clonotypes between healthy human individuals. About the study: Samples came from a couple of female and a few male donors aged 18 to 49.

Study-wide results and limits: The naive CD4 repertoires of several donors were compared, and around 4.9% of clonotypes were shared.

The CDR3 loop spans 16 amino acids. The V gene lost 1 base and the J gene lost 4 bases, with 16 bases spanning the gap. Germline lookup yields CDR1 GTSNPN and CDR2 SVGIG (reference sequence). The repertoire was sequenced with immunoSEQ multiplex PCR; TCRdb's copy has only in-frame clones and lacks some. The table includes 2 million to 2.5 million clones, approximately 94% detected once. As concerns this clone: The antigen is not known.

The receptor comes from a man between 18 and 29 years old in good health. The V and J genes are TRBV30 and TRBJ1-4; tentative D call: TRBD1 (6 bases). The sequencing input was naive CD4+ T cells sorted from blood. The subset: CD45RA+ positively selected. In DNA, the CDR3 is TGTGCCTGGAGTGCCGGCCTGACAGGAAATAATGAAAAACTGTTTTTT. This encodes CAWSAGLTGNNEKLFF.